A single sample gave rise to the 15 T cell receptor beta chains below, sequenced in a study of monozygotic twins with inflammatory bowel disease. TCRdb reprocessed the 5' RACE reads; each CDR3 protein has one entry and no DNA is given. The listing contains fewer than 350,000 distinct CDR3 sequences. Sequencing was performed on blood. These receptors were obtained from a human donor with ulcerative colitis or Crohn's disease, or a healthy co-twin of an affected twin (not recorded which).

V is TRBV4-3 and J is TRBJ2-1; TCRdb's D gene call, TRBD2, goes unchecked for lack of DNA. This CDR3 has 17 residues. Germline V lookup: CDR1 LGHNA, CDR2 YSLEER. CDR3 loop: CASSQDPAGGPQGEQFF.

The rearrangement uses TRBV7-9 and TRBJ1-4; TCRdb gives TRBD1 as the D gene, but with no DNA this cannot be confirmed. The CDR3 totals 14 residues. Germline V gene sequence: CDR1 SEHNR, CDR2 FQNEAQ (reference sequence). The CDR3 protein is CASSSTGANEKLFF.

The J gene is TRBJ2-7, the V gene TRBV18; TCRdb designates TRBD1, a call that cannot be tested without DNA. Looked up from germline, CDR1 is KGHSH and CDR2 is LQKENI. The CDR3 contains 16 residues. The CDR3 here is CASSPTGTVQSYEQYF.

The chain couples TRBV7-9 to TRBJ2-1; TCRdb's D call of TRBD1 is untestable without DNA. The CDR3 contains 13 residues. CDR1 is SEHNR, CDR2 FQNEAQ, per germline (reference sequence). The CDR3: CASSRQGDNEQFF.

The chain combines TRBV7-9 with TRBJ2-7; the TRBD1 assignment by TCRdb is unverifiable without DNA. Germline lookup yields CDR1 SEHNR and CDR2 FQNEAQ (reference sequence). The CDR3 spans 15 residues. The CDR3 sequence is CATEVARGARGEQYF.

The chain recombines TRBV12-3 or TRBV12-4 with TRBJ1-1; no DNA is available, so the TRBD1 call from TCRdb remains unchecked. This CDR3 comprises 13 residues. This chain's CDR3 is CASSLWGGTEAFF.

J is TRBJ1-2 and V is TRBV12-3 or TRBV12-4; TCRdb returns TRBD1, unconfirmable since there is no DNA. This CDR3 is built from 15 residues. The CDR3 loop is CASYGTWEQYGGYTF.

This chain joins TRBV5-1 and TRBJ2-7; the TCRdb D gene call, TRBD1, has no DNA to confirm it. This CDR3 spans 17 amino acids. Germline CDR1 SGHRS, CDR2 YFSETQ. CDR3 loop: CASSLDGVVSASYEQYF.

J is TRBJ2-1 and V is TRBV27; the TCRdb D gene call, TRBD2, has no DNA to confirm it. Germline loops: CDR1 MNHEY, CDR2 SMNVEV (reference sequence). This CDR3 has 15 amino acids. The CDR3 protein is CASSSGTREYNEQFF.

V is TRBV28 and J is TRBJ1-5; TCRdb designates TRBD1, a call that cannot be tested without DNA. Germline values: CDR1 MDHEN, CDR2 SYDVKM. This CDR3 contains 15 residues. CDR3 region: CASSEQGVGNQPQHF.

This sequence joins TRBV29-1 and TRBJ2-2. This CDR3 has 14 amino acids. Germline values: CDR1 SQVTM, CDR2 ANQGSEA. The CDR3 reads CSVKPAVYTGELFF.

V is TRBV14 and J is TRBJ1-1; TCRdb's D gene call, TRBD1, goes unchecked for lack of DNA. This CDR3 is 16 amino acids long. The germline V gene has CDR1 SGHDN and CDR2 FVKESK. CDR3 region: CASSQEWEPRGTEAFF.

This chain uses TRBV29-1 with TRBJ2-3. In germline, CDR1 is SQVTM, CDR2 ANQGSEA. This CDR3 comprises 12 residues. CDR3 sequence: CSVSVITDTQYF.

This CDR3 reads CASSLWGAEKLFF. V usage is TRBV27 and J usage is TRBJ1-4; TCRdb reports TRBD1, a call that lacks DNA to check it against. This CDR3 has 13 residues. Looked up from germline, CDR1 is MNHEY and CDR2 is SMNVEV (reference sequence). The full variable domain, in which reference TRBV27 and TRBJ1-4 provide the parts outside the CDR3, is EAQVTQNPRYLITVTGKKLTVTCSQNMNHEYMSWYRQDPGLGLRQIYYSMNVEVTDKGDVPEGYKVSRKEKRNFPLILESPSPNQTSLYFCASSLWGAEKLFFGSGTQLSVL.

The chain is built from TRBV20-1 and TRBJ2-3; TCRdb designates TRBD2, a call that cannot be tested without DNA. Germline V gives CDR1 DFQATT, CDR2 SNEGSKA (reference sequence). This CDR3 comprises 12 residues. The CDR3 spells CSGTSGTDTQYF.